This T cell receptor (beta chain) was identified during a study of blood T cell repertoires in COVID-19. Participant age was roughly 18 to 89 years, and participants resided in fewer than 25 US areas. Cohorts were determined from participant-reported clinical history. Cohort 3 donors were reported recovered after two negative PCRs, clearance, or symptom resolution. As handled by the study authors: By means of reference gene primer amplification, nucleated cell counts were estimated. Here immunoSEQ multiplex PCR was the method, and the copy in TCRdb shows in-frame clones only, minus some. V and J calls and clone size follow that table, whereas D and trimming were derived from the DNA. Seen here are about 400,000 clones, just under 90% observed once, and the top ten hold around 1.7%. V was shortened by 2 bases and J by 5 bases, with 10 bases between the two germline ends. This CDR3 contains 14 residues. Germline V CDR1 and CDR2: SGHVS, FQNEAQ.

Input material: PBMCs or T cells enriched from blood (not recorded which). V gene TRBV7-8 combines with J gene TRBJ1-5; D is uncertain. The TCR sequence derives from a woman younger than 45 who had recovered from COVID-19. Here the CDR3 reads CASSLSTVYQPQHF. In nucleotides, the CDR3 is TGTGCCAGCAGCTTATCTACAGTTTATCAGCCCCAGCATTTT.